This T cell receptor (beta chain) came from a study of blood T cell repertoires in COVID-19. Study-wide context: Specimens from acute and convalescent COVID-19 originated in the United States, Italy and Spain.

Per the germline V gene, CDR1 is SGHTS and CDR2 is YDEGEE. This CDR3 comprises 16 residues. V was trimmed by 1 base and J by 0 bases, leaving 14 bases between them. As originally analysed: Quantification of nucleated cells was approximated via reference gene primer amplification. Sequenced by immunoSEQ multiplex PCR; TCRdb stores in-frame clones only, minus some. V and J calls and clone size are copied from that table; D and trimming were computed from the DNA. The sample carries some 200,000 clones, approximately 86% recorded once. Material for sequencing was peripheral blood. The chain employs TRBV5-8 and TRBJ2-7, with D possibly being TRBD2 (5 bases). The clonotype was recovered from a man between 35 and 55 years old with active or convalescent COVID-19. The CDR3 bases are TGTGCCAGCAGCTTGAAAGGCAGACGGGGCTCCTACGAGCAGTACTTC. Residues: CASSLKGRRGSYEQYF.